This section outlines one T cell receptor beta chain sequence together with its context. Its antigen is still unknown. Here immunoSEQ multiplex PCR was the method, and the copy in TCRdb shows in-frame clones only, minus some. This table has about 76,000 clones, 85% appearing once. This sample is part of a study of OX40 agonist ivuxolimab in advanced cancers. Study details: The diagnoses of dose-escalation patients were hepatocellular carcinoma, melanoma, renal cell or head and neck cancer.

General study results and limits: Among the least clonally expanded were partial responders at 0.1-3.0 mg/kg. CD8+ T cells (on average) carried more expanded clones than CD4+ T cells. At doses 0.1 to 3.0 mg/kg, CD4+ and CD8+ clones expanded.

Germline CDR1 is GTSNPN and CDR2 is SVGIG (reference sequence). This CDR3 is built from 15 residues. Trimming stripped 2 bases from V and 5 bases from J, with 18 bases between. The sequence came from an adult with an advanced solid tumor such as melanoma, head and neck, liver or kidney cancer. The V and J genes are TRBV30 and TRBJ1-1; a weak D match, TRBD1 (6 bases). The sequencing used CD4+ or CD8+ T cells sorted from blood, collected in a trial of the OX40 agonist ivuxolimab. The CDR3 is CAWSTAGTTKTEAFF. The CDR3 nucleotides read TGTGCCTGGAGTACCGCCGGGACAACAAAGACTGAAGCTTTCTTT.